The present TCR beta chain was sequenced within a study of regulatory T cells in long-lasting Graves disease (dated by TCRdb to about 2021). A note on the overall study: Persistent Graves' disease was defined as persistently positive TSH receptor autoantibodies together with antithyroid drug treatment for over 5 years. Peripheral blood TCR sequencing and RNA sequencing compared persistent Graves' disease patients with newly diagnosed Graves' disease patients. Persistent Graves' disease patients in the clinical cohort had taken antithyroid drugs for about 10.3 years on average. A total of roughly 33 samples underwent TCR sequencing: some 13 from persistent and roughly 20 from newly diagnosed Graves' disease patients. The study was conducted in China and was registered as a clinical trial. Summary of the overall study and its limitations: Only the TCR beta chain was sequenced and analyzed. Preferential use of TRBV28, TRBJ1-2 and TRBJ2-5 was observed in persistent disease, whereas TRBV20-1 and TRBJ2-1 were favored in newly diagnosed disease. The authors noted that the small sample size was a limitation that may lower accuracy. A larger number of public clonotypes was shared among persistent patients (more than 2,500) than among newly diagnosed patients (about 990). Compared with newly diagnosed patients, persistent Graves' disease patients had lower TCR Shannon entropy and fewer highly expanded clones, which suggests clonal expansion. Peripheral blood alone was examined, since thyroid tissue, which constituted the primary lesion, could not be accessed.

This sample's time point label indicates: persistent/refractory GD, antithyroid drugs over 5 years with positive TRAb. For both TCR sequencing and RNA sequencing, RNA was extracted from PBMCs in TRIzol. Graves' disease was diagnosed according to American Thyroid Association guidelines. Patients for the study were recruited at an endocrinology department in Xi'an, China. Each patient gave around 9.2 milliliters of peripheral blood, collected in an EDTA anticoagulant tube. PBMCs were isolated by Ficoll Paque Plus density gradient separation without further T cell sorting. An Agilent 2100 Bioanalyzer and agarose gel were used to assess RNA quality, and a NanoDrop 2000 was used to measure RNA concentration. This clonotype was observed many times. No antigen is known for it. Base qualities were left out, and no much larger clone turns up one base away. To prepare the library, multiplex PCR was applied. Sequenced using an Illumina HiSeq 4000. CDR3 regions were amplified by Arm-PCR with iRepertoire HTBI primers to construct TCR beta libraries. Before sequencing, the PCR products underwent gel purification. The original pipeline was this. Across samples, 62 TRBV and approximately 15 TRBJ segments were identified and used for gene usage analysis of CDR3 amino acid clonotypes. COPE and FqMerger were used to merge filtered high-quality paired reads into contigs. Contigs were aligned with BLAST to IMGT TRBV, TRBD and TRBJ reference genes, and CDR3 was defined per IMGT. Any clonotype with a frequency above 0.1% was classified as a highly expanded clone. Repertoire diversity was measured by Shannon entropy, and V-J evenness by the Gini coefficient. Public clonotypes were defined as clonotypes shared by more than one individual. TCRdb reworked the public reads: Q25 trimming with fastp, MiXCR clone assembly, productive beta chains retained. CDR3 protein sequences are deduplicated, and each keeps its most common genes and DNA. In this record, the V and J calls reflect TCRdb's handling and not the investigators' own analysis. Present in this sample are some 470,000 distinct CDR3 sequences, 20% to 25% of which were seen just once. The top ten constitute 6.5% to 9% of the sample.

The CDR3 has 15 amino acids, counting the end cysteine and phenylalanine. Only CDR3 DNA remains: 45 bases, in frame from the first base. V is clipped by 2 bases and J by 2 bases, and the sequence between their germline boundaries is 13 bases long. For CDR1 and CDR2, the germline V gene lists SGHTA and FQGNSA. The receptor was isolated from a female donor with Graves disease. The sample was peripheral blood mononuclear cells (PBMCs), taken when the disease was refractory, from a patient treated with antithyroid drugs. The chain joins TRBV7-2 to TRBJ2-7, and perhaps TRBD2 as D gene, on 6 matching bases. The CDR3 has the sequence CASSLFGTAPYEQYF. The nucleotide sequence reads as follows: TGTGCCAGCAGCTTATTCGGGACTGCCCCCTACGAGCAGTACTTC.